This T cell receptor beta chain was sequenced for a study of T cells in localized non-small cell lung cancer (dated by TCRdb to between 2020 and 2021). About the study as a whole: T cell repertoires of 200 to 300 early-stage NSCLC patients were analyzed, with tumors being compared against uninvolved tumor-adjacent lungs. Of the NSCLC patients, about 130 were male and approximately 99 were female, and the mean age was approximately 66 years. The cohort consisted of around 250 treatment-naive NSCLC patients whose localized lung tumors had been resected.

The investigation overall reported the following: Since the design was exploratory, TCR variables were selected using unadjusted p-values with no false-discovery rate correction. Uninvolved tumor-adjacent lung showed the highest T cell clonality, higher than tumor, which suggests more focused antigenic responses in the uninvolved tumor-adjacent lung. Longer overall survival was associated with higher T cell density in blood, whereas shorter survival was associated with higher clonality in adjacent lung. Of the top 100 tumor clones, a median of roughly 56 were detected in paired uninvolved adjacent lung; approximately 28 were also among that lung's top 100. Because multi-region tumor sequencing was not performed, intratumor heterogeneity could not be ruled out.

Details on this clone: Which antigen it targets is not known. No much larger clone exists at a distance of one base, and base qualities are not known.

The CDR3 covers 14 residues, taking in both the cysteine and the phenylalanine. Only CDR3 DNA is held: 42 bases, read in frame from base 1. V drops 2 bases and J drops 1 base, leaving 8 bases in between. TCR beta CDR3 regions were sequenced from DNA using the immunoSEQ Assay. Regarding the original processing steps: T cell density was computed as TCR beta template counts normalized to usable DNA estimated by amplifying housekeeping genes. Richness was estimated using the preseqR package, with extrapolation to 400,000 templates for PBMC samples and to 120,000 templates for tissue samples. Clonality was calculated as one minus Pielou's evenness. Tissue-enriched TCRs were identified through differential abundance testing performed on productive amino-acid clonotypes, with a minimum total count of 5 and an alpha of 0.1. The Jaccard Index and the Morisita Overlap Index were used to measure how much the repertoires overlapped between compartments. GLIPH grouped TCR beta CDR3s together with public tetramer-defined viral CDR3s, and a viral motif had to include at least three viral sequences and show V-gene enrichment. This is the immuneACCESS table as TCRdb keeps it, with only in-frame sequences that have V and J called. A part of the clones is gone; compared with another copy, unresolved V genes explain less than half, and the rest is unexplained. V and J calls and clone size are those listed in that table; D and trimming were worked out from the DNA. This sample gives 30,000 to 35,000 clones in total; roughly nine tenths of them show up just once. The ten largest make up over 2.5% of the sample.

At diagnosis, tumor, uninvolved tumor-adjacent lung and peripheral blood were collected and then preserved as a mix of FFPE and fresh-frozen material. For TCR repertoire profiling, blood samples were analyzed as peripheral blood mononuclear cells. The TCR was taken from a female donor of 60 years or more with stage I lung adenocarcinoma. Sample: peripheral blood, taken before any cancer treatment. In this chain, TRBV6-7 is recombined with TRBJ1-1; no D gene is confidently identified. TRBV6-7 falls under the ORF class, with uncertain function. The CDR3 has the sequence CASSYAGGNTEAFF. The nucleotide sequence reads as follows: TGTGCCAGCAGTTACGCAGGCGGGAACACTGAAGCTTTCTTT.